This T cell receptor beta chain is drawn from a study of T cell responses to AZD1222 COVID-19 vaccine. This CDR3 is built from 14 residues. Using immunoSEQ multiplex PCR, the repertoire was profiled, and TCRdb retains in-frame clones only, with some absent. The data hold 95,000 to 150,000 clones, with over 85% observed a single time. The sample was peripheral blood, taken on day 0 of AZD1222 vaccination. The chain combines TRBV21-1 with TRBJ2-1; the table gives TRBD2 as D, unverified against the DNA. TRBV21-1 is listed as a pseudogene. The sequence came from an adult in good health. DNA of the CDR3: TGTGCCAGCAGCAAACAGCGGGAGGTACCTGAGCAGTTCTTC. It translates to CASSKQREVPEQFF.